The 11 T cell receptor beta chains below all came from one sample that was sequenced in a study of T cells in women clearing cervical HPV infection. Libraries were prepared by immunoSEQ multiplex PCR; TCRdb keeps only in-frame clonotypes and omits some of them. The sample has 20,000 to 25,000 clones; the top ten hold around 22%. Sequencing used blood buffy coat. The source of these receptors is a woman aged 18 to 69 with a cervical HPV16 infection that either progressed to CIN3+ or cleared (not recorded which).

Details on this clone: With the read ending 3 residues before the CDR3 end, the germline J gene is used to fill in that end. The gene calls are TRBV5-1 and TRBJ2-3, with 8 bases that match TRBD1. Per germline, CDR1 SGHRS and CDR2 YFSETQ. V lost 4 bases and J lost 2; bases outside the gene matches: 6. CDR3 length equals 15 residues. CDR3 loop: CASSPPGQVTDTQYF. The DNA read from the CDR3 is TGCGCCAGCAGCCCGCCGGGACAGGTCACAGATACG.

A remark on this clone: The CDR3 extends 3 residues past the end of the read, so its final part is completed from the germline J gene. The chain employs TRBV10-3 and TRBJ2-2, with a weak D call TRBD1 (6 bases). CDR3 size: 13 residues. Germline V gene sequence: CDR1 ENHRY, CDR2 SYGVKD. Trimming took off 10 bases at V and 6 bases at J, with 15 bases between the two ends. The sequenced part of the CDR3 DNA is TGTGCCACCACACCAGGGGCGTCCGGGGAG. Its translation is CATTPGASGE. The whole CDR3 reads CATTPGASGELFF.

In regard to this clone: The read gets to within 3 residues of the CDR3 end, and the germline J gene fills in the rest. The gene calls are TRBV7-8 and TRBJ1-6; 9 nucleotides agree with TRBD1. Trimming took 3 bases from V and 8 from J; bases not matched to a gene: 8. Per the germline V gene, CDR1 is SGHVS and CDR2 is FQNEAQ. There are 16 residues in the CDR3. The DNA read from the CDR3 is TGTGCCAGCAGCTTGTCTAAGGACAGGGGCGATTCACCC. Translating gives CASSLSKDRGDSP. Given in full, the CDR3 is CASSLSKDRGDSPLHF.

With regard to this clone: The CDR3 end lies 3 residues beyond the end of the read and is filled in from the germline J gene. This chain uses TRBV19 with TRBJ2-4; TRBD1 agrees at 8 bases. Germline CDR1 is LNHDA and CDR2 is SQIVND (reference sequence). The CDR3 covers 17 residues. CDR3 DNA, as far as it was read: TGTGCCAGTAGTATATTCCTCGGCGGGGACAGGACGTATGGT. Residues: CASSIFLGGDRTYG. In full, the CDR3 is CASSIFLGGDRTYGQYF.

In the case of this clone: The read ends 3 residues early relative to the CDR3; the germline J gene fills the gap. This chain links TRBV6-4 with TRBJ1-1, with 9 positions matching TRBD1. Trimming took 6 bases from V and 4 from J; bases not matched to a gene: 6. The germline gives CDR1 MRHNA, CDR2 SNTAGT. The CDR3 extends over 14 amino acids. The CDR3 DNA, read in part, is TGTGCCAGCAGGAGACAGGGGGGAAGCACTGAA. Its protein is CASRRQGGSTE. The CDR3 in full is CASRRQGGSTEAFF.

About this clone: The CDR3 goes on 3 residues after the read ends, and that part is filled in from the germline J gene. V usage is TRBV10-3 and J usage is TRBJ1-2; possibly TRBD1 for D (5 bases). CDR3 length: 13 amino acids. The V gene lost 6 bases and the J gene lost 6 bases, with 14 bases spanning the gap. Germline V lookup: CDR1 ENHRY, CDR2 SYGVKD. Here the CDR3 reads CAIRETEPHGYTF. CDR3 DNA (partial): TGTGCCATCAGAGAGACAGAACCCCATGGC.

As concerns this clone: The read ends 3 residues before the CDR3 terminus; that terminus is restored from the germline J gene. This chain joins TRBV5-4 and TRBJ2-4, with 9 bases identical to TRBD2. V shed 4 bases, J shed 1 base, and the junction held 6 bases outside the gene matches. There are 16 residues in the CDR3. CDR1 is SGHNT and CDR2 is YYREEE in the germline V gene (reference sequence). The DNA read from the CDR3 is TGTGCCAGCAGCGACGCGGGGGGGAGGGCCAAAAACATT. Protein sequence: CASSDAGGRAKNI. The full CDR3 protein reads CASSDAGGRAKNIQYF.

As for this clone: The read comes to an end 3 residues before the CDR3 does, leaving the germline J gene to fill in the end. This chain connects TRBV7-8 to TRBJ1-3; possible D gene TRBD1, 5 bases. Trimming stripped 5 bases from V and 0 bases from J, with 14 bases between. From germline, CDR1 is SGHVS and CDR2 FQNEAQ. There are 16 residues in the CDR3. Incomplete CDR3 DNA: TGTGCCAGCAGCCCGACAGCGACAACCTCTGGAAACACC. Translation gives CASSPTATTSGNT. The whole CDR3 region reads CASSPTATTSGNTIYF. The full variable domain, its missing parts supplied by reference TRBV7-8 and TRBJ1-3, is GAGVSQSPRYKVAKRGQDVALRCDPISGHVSLFWYQQALGQGPEFLTYFQNEAQLDKSGLPSDRFFAERPEGSVSTLKIQRTQQEDSAVYLCASSPTATTSGNTIYFGEGSWLTVV.

CDR3 sequence: CASSMWGRENTEAFF. Incomplete CDR3 DNA: TGTGCCAGTAGTATGTGGGGCCGCGAGAACACTGAA. The chain uses TRBV19 and TRBJ1-1; a weak D match, TRBD1 (5 bases). The CDR3 end is not reached by the read, which stops 3 residues before it; the germline J gene fills it in. CDR1 is LNHDA and CDR2 is SQIVND in the germline V gene (reference sequence). Trimming left V 3 bases short and J 1 base short, with 12 bases between. CDR3 length: 15 residues.

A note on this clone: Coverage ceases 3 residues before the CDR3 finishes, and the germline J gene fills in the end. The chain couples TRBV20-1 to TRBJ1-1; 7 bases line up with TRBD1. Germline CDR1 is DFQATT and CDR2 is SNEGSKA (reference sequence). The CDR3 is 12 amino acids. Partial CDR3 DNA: TGCAGTGCCAGGGAGGGACAGTTCGGG. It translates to CSAREGQFG. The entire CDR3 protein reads CSAREGQFGAFF.

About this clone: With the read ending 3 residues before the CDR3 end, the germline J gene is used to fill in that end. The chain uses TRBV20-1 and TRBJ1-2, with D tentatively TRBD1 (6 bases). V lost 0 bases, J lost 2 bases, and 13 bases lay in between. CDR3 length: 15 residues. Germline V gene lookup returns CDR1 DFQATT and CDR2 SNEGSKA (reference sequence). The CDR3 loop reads CSARDWQGRNYGYTF. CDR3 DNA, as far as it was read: TGCAGTGCTAGAGATTGGCAGGGGAGGAACTATGGC.